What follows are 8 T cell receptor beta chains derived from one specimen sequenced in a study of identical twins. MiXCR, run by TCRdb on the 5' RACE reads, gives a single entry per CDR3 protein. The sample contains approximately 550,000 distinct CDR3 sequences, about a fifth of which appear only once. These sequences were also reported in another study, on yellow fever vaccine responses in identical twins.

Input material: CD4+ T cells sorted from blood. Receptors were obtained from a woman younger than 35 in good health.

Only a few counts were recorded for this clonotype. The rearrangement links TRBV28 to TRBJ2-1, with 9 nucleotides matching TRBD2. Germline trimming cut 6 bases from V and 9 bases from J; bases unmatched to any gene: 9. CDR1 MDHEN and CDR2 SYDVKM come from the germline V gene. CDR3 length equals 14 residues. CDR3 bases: TGTGCCAGCAGGGGCGGGGGGGCAATGGGTGAGCAGTTCTTC. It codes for CASRGGGAMGEQFF.

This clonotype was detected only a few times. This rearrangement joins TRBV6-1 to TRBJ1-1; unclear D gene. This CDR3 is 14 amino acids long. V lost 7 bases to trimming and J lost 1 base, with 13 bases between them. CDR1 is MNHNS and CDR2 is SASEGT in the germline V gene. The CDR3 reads CASTRVTGNTEAFF. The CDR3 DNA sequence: TGTGCCAGCACAAGGGTCACGGGGAACACTGAAGCTTTCTTT.

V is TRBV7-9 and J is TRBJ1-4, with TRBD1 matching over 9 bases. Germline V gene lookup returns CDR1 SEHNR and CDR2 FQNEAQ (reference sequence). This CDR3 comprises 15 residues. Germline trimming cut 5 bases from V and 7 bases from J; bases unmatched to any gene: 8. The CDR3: CASSTKQGAIEKLFF. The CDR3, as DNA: TGTGCCAGCAGCACAAAACAGGGGGCGATTGAAAAACTGTTTTTT.

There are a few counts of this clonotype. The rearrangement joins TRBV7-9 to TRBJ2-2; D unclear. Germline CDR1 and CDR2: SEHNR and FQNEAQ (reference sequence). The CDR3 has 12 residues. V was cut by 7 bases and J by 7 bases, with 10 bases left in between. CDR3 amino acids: CASTIPDGELFF. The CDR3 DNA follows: TGTGCCAGCACCATCCCCGACGGGGAGCTGTTTTTT.

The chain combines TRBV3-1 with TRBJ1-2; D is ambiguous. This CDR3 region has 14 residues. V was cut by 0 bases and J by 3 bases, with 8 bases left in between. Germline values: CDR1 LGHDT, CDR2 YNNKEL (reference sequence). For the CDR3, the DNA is TGTGCCAGCAGCCAAGAGTTTGGACACTATGGCTACACCTTC. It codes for CASSQEFGHYGYTF. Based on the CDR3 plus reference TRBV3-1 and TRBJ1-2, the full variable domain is DTAVSQTPKYLVTQMGNDKSIKCEQNLGHDTMYWYKQDSKKFLKIMFSYNNKELIINETVPNRFSPKSPDKAHLNLHINSLELGDSAVYFCASSQEFGHYGYTFGSGTRLTVV.

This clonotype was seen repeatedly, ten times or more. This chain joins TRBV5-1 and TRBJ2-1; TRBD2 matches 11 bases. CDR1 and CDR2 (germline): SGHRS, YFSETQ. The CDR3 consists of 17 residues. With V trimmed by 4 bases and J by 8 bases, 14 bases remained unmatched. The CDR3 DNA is TGCGCCAGCAGCCGTACCGGGACTAGCGGTAGTTTTGATGAGCAGTTCTTC. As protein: CASSRTGTSGSFDEQFF.

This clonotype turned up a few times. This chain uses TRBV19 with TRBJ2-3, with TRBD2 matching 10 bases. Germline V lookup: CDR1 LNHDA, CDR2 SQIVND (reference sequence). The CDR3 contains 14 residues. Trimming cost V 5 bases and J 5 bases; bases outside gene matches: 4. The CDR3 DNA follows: TGTGCCAGTAGTGGAAGACTAGCGGGAGATACGCAGTATTTT. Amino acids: CASSGRLAGDTQYF.

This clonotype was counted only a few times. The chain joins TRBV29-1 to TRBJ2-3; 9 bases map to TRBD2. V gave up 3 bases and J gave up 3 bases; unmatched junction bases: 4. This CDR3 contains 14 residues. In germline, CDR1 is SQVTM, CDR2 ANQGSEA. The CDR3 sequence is CSVDSSGGTDTQYF. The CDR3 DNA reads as TGCAGCGTTGATTCCAGCGGGGGGACAGATACGCAGTATTTT.